These 31 T cell receptor beta chains came from one sample sequenced in a study of blood T cell repertoires in COVID-19 (dated by TCRdb to 2020 to 2022). The receptor library was made with the immunoSEQ multiplex PCR assay. TCRdb's version of the immuneACCESS table is confined to in-frame rearrangements and falls short of the full clone set. An unresolved V gene accounts for under half of the shortfall where checked; the remainder is of unknown origin. This sample comprises roughly 100,000 clones, less than 90% of them detected only once. Of the sample, about 1.7% falls within the top ten clones. Sample: peripheral blood. The receptor source for this set is an elderly man with acute or convalescent COVID-19.

This sequence joins TRBV19 and TRBJ2-1, with 13 nucleotides matching TRBD2. V dropped 5 bases and J dropped 7; count of bases not matched to a gene: 5. The CDR3 runs 15 residues. Germline V lookup: CDR1 LNHDA, CDR2 SQIVND (reference sequence). The CDR3 protein is CASSLGLAGLNEQFF. The CDR3, as DNA: TGTGCCAGTAGTCTGGGACTAGCGGGATTAAATGAGCAGTTCTTC.

The gene calls are TRBV7-2 and TRBJ1-2, with TRBD1 as a possible D gene (5 bases). This CDR3 has 13 residues. Germline assignment: CDR1 SGHTA and CDR2 FQGNSA. Deletions cut 5 bases from V and 4 bases from J, with 11 bases between. The CDR3 here is CASSEDSSYGYTF. In DNA, the CDR3 is TGTGCCAGCAGCGAAGACAGTAGCTATGGCTACACCTTC.

This chain uses TRBV4-1 with TRBJ2-2; a possible D gene is TRBD2 (5 bases). CDR1 and CDR2 from the germline V gene are MGHRA and YSYEKL. Between the trimmed V and J ends, which lost 4 bases and 0 bases, there was a span of 12 bases. CDR3 length equals 16 residues. CDR3 sequence: CASSRSGLANTGELFF. The CDR3 DNA follows: TGCGCCAGCAGCCGGTCAGGACTCGCGAACACCGGGGAGCTGTTTTTT.

The chain joins TRBV6-5 to TRBJ2-3; 8 bases are a match to TRBD2. Germline CDR1 is MNHEY and CDR2 is SVGAGI. CDR3 length: 14 amino acids. J gave up 6 bases and V 8 bases, and 10 bases lay outside the gene matches. CDR3 protein: CASGGAGASDTQYF. Written as DNA, the CDR3 is TGTGCCAGCGGAGGAGCGGGGGCATCGGATACGCAGTATTTT.

The genes are TRBV7-2 and TRBJ1-5; D ambiguous. Per germline, CDR1 SGHTA and CDR2 FQGNSA. Trimming left V 2 bases short and J 6 bases short, with 11 bases between. The CDR3 loop spans 14 amino acids. The CDR3 protein is CASSLRSEGQPQHF. The CDR3 DNA follows: TGTGCCAGCAGCTTACGCTCGGAGGGTCAGCCCCAGCATTTT.

This sequence joins TRBV5-1 and TRBJ2-5; D is perhaps TRBD1 (5 bases). CDR3 length: 15 residues. Germline assignment: CDR1 SGHRS and CDR2 YFSETQ. The V and J ends lost 0 bases and 4 bases respectively, with 13 bases between them. The CDR3 DNA reads as TGCGCCAGCAGCTTGGATTATGGGGCAACAGAGACCCAGTACTTC. Protein: CASSLDYGATETQYF.

This chain connects TRBV28 to TRBJ1-5; 11 bases fit TRBD1. Germline trimming cut 5 bases from V and 1 base from J; bases unmatched to any gene: 10. This CDR3 has 18 amino acids. CDR1 MDHEN and CDR2 SYDVKM come from the germline V gene. The CDR3 here is CASSPDRGRLMSNQPQHF. The CDR3 nucleotides are TGTGCCAGCAGTCCGGACAGGGGGCGTTTGATGAGCAATCAGCCCCAGCATTTT.

The chain joins TRBV3-1 (or the pseudogene TRBV3-2) to TRBJ2-3; D possibly corresponds to TRBD1 (6 bases). Germline CDR1 is LGHDT and CDR2 is YNNKEL (reference sequence). V gave up 1 base and J gave up 2 bases, with 10 bases separating them. The CDR3 loop spans 15 amino acids. The CDR3 sequence is CASSQGRDITDTQYF. In nucleotides, the CDR3 is TGTGCCAGCAGCCAAGGCCGGGACATCACAGATACGCAGTATTTT.

This clone was counted a single time. The genes are TRBV5-4 and TRBJ2-3, with D possibly TRBD2 on 5 matching bases. The germline gives CDR1 SGHNT, CDR2 YYREEE (reference sequence). The CDR3 contains 15 residues. The V end was cut by 0 bases, the J end by 2 bases, with 10 bases between. In nucleotides, the CDR3 is TGTGCCAGCAGCTTGGTCGGGGTGAACACAGATACGCAGTATTTT. As protein: CASSLVGVNTDTQYF. The entire variable domain, with the rest obtained from reference TRBV5-4 and TRBJ2-3, is as follows: ETGVTQSPTHLIKTRGQQVTLRCSSQSGHNTVSWYQQALGQGPQFIFQYYREEENGRGNFPPRFSGLQFPNYSSELNVNALELDDSALYLCASSLVGVNTDTQYFGPGTRLTVL.

This clone was observed once. This rearrangement joins TRBV29-1 to TRBJ1-5; D remains ambiguous. CDR1 is SQVTM, CDR2 ANQGSEA, per germline. V was cut by 5 bases and J by 0 bases, with 5 bases left in between. CDR3 length: 12 residues. The CDR3 loop is CSVQNSNQPQHF. The CDR3 nucleotides read TGCAGCGTTCAAAATAGCAATCAGCCCCAGCATTTT.

This chain connects TRBV7-2 to TRBJ2-1; the match to TRBD2 covers 14 bases. CDR1 is SGHTA and CDR2 is FQGNSA in the germline V gene. This CDR3 comprises 16 residues. The V segment lost 1 base and the J segment 7 bases; nucleotides outside the gene matches: 3. The CDR3 region is CASSLEGTSGRNEQFF. The CDR3, as DNA: TGTGCCAGCAGCTTAGAAGGGACTAGCGGGAGAAATGAGCAGTTCTTC.

In its sample, this clone was seen once. The gene calls are TRBV11-3 and TRBJ2-2; no clear D. From germline, CDR1 is SGHNT and CDR2 YENEEA. The CDR3 runs to 14 residues. V dropped 1 base and J dropped 5 bases, with 8 bases sitting between them. The DNA of the CDR3 is TGTGCCAGCAGCTTAGGCGGTGTAACCGGGGAGCTGTTTTTT. Translation: CASSLGGVTGELFF.

The V and J genes are TRBV5-6 and TRBJ2-5; possible D gene TRBD2, 5 bases. This CDR3 comprises 16 residues. Trimming removed 2 bases at V and 5 bases at J, with 19 bases between. Germline loops: CDR1 SGHDT, CDR2 YYEEEE. The CDR3 spells CASSLSPSSFWETQYF. The DNA of the CDR3 is TGTGCCAGCAGCTTATCACCCTCTAGCTTTTGGGAGACCCAGTACTTC. The whole variable domain, remainder taken from reference TRBV5-6 and TRBJ2-5, is DAGVTQSPTHLIKTRGQQVTLRCSPKSGHDTVSWYQQALGQGPQFIFQYYEEEERQRGNFPDRFSGHQFPNYSSELNVNALLLGDSALYLCASSLSPSSFWETQYFGPGTRLLVL.

The chain links TRBV27 to TRBJ1-1; D might be TRBD1 (5 bases). This CDR3 has 17 amino acids. V dropped 8 bases and J dropped 0 bases, with 22 bases sitting between them. CDR1 is MNHEY and CDR2 is SMNVEV in the germline V gene (reference sequence). CDR3 DNA: TGTGCCAGCTCCCCCTTGAGGCAGGGTCAGATGAACACTGAAGCTTTCTTT. It translates to CASSPLRQGQMNTEAFF.

The chain employs TRBV19 and TRBJ1-4, with D maybe TRBD1 (6 bases). Germline CDR1 reads LNHDA; CDR2 reads SQIVND (reference sequence). Deletions cut 5 bases from V and 5 bases from J, with 15 bases between. This CDR3 is built from 15 residues. CDR3 DNA: TGTGCCAGTAGTGCCCCGGACAGCCAGAATGAAAAACTGTTTTTT. It specifies CASSAPDSQNEKLFF.

The V and J genes are TRBV2 and TRBJ2-1, with 8 bases matching TRBD1. With V trimmed by 4 bases and J by 10 bases, 0 bases remained unmatched. CDR1 and CDR2 from the germline V gene are SNHLY and FYNNEI. This CDR3 contains 11 residues. The CDR3 protein is CASSGDREQFF. The CDR3 DNA sequence: TGTGCCAGCAGTGGGGACAGGGAGCAGTTCTTC.

This clone was seen only once. This chain links TRBV28 with TRBJ2-5, with TRBD1 identical over 7 bases. Germline V gene data show CDR1 as MDHEN and CDR2 as SYDVKM. This CDR3 is built from 15 residues. Germline trimming cut 5 bases from V and 5 bases from J; bases unmatched to any gene: 11. The CDR3 protein is CASSRDRVILETQYF. Written as DNA, the CDR3 is TGTGCCAGCAGTCGTGACAGGGTAATCTTGGAGACCCAGTACTTC.

This clone showed up just once. V and J are TRBV6-5 and TRBJ2-2; 7 nucleotides align to TRBD1. This CDR3 has 16 amino acids. The V and J ends lost 2 bases and 1 base, in that order; junction bases with no gene match: 4. Germline loops: CDR1 MNHEY, CDR2 SVGAGI. This chain's CDR3 is CASSYTAGGNTGELFF. CDR3 nucleotide sequence: TGTGCCAGCAGTTACACGGCAGGGGGGAACACCGGGGAGCTGTTTTTT.

The rearrangement uses TRBV6-2 or TRBV6-3 and TRBJ2-1, with D perhaps matching TRBD2 (6 bases). Trimming cost V 4 bases and J 1 base, with 14 bases left between them. There are 16 residues in the CDR3. Germline V gene sequence: CDR1 MNHEY, CDR2 SVGEGT. This chain's CDR3 is CASSWDSRKSYNEQFF. The CDR3, as DNA: TGTGCCAGCAGTTGGGACTCGCGGAAGTCCTACAATGAGCAGTTCTTC.

The sample holds a few counts of this clone. The chain is built from TRBV6-5 and TRBJ1-5; 7 nucleotides align to TRBD1. J gave up 1 base and V 6 bases, and 6 bases lay outside the gene matches. CDR3 length: 15 residues. Germline assignment: CDR1 MNHEY and CDR2 SVGAGI. DNA of the CDR3: TGTGCCAGCAGGCGACAGGGTGGGAGCAATCAGCCCCAGCATTTT. Translating gives CASRRQGGSNQPQHF.

This chain joins TRBV2 and TRBJ2-7; perhaps TRBD2 as D (5 bases). Trimming pared 5 bases from V and 7 bases from J, leaving 9 bases between. Germline lookup yields CDR1 SNHLY and CDR2 FYNNEI. The length of the CDR3 is 11 residues. CDR3 amino acids: CASSRSGEQYF. For the CDR3, the DNA is TGTGCCAGCAGTCGGAGCGGAGAGCAGTACTTC.

The chain is built from TRBV28 and TRBJ1-1, with 7 nucleotides matching TRBD1. This CDR3 spans 16 amino acids. The V gene's germline CDR1 is MDHEN and CDR2 SYDVKM. V shed 6 bases, J shed 5 bases, and the junction held 15 bases outside the gene matches. CDR3 sequence: CASSLFKRPRGTEAFF. The CDR3 nucleotides are TGTGCCAGCAGCCTCTTTAAGCGCCCCAGGGGGACTGAAGCTTTCTTT.

The chain carries TRBV7-9 and TRBJ2-7, with 7 bases fitting TRBD2. Germline V gives CDR1 SEHNR, CDR2 FQNEAQ (reference sequence). The CDR3 spans 14 residues. V gave up 4 bases and J gave up 0 bases; unmatched junction bases: 3. In DNA form, the CDR3 reads TGTGCCAGCAGCTCTAGCGGACACTCCTACGAGCAGTACTTC. This encodes CASSSSGHSYEQYF.

This chain uses TRBV19 with TRBJ2-7; 9 nucleotides align to TRBD2. With V trimmed by 1 base and J by 4 bases, 5 bases remained unmatched. The CDR3 runs to 15 residues. The germline V gene has CDR1 LNHDA and CDR2 SQIVND (reference sequence). The CDR3 spells CASSIAAGGPYEQYF. CDR3 DNA sequence: TGTGCCAGTAGTATAGCGGCGGGAGGGCCTTACGAGCAGTACTTC.

The V gene is TRBV28, the J gene TRBJ2-7, with a tentative D call TRBD1 (5 bases). The V end lost 2 bases, the J end lost 7 bases, and 15 bases lay between the germline ends. Germline V gene data show CDR1 as MDHEN and CDR2 as SYDVKM. The CDR3 contains 14 residues. This chain's CDR3 is CASSLRAGLGEQYF. The CDR3 DNA is TGTGCCAGCAGTTTACGGGCAGGGCTGGGGGAGCAGTACTTC.

This clone was observed a single time. The chain carries TRBV5-4 and TRBJ2-7; 7 nucleotides align to TRBD2. After removal of 1 base from V and 5 bases from J, the junction contained 9 bases not matched to a gene. Germline CDR1 reads SGHNT; CDR2 reads YYREEE (reference sequence). The CDR3 has 15 residues. CDR3 in amino acids: CASSLFGRASDEQYF. CDR3 coding DNA: TGTGCCAGCAGCTTGTTTGGGAGGGCCTCGGACGAGCAGTACTTC.

J is TRBJ1-2 and V is TRBV29-1, with 9 bases identical to TRBD1. V shed 1 base, J shed 6 bases, and the junction held 0 bases outside the gene matches. Germline V lookup: CDR1 SQVTM, CDR2 ANQGSEA. The CDR3 runs to 12 residues. This CDR3 reads CSVEGDRDGYTF. The CDR3 bases are TGCAGCGTTGAAGGGGACAGGGATGGCTACACCTTC.

The V gene is TRBV6-4, the J gene TRBJ2-7; TRBD1 matches at 12 bases. The CDR3 loop spans 15 amino acids. V lost 4 bases, J lost 6 bases, and 7 bases stayed unmatched. In germline, CDR1 is MRHNA, CDR2 SNTAGT. Written as DNA, the CDR3 is TGTGCCAGCAGTGGGGAGGGGACAGGGGGCTGCGAGCAGTACTTC. This translates into CASSGEGTGGCEQYF.

The rearrangement links TRBV11-2 to TRBJ2-1; D perhaps matches TRBD1 (5 bases). The length of the CDR3 is 15 residues. With 6 bases removed from V and 5 bases from J, the gap between germline ends came to 17 bases. Germline CDR1 is SGHAT and CDR2 is FQNNGV. The CDR3 nucleotides read TGTGCCAGCAGTCCACCATCTAGACAGAACAATGAGCAGTTCTTC. It specifies CASSPPSRQNNEQFF.

The CDR3 coding sequence is TGTGCCAGCAGTTTACAGGGCACAGATACGCAGTATTTT. Translation: CASSLQGTDTQYF. The genes are TRBV12-3 or TRBV12-4 and TRBJ2-3, with unresolved D. V was trimmed by 2 bases and J by 1 base, leaving 4 bases between them. The CDR3 spans 13 residues.

The CDR3 DNA reads TGTGCCAGTAGTCTGGGCGGGAAAGGGGCTTTCTTT. This encodes CASSLGGKGAFF. This chain uses TRBV19 with TRBJ1-1; D gene ambiguous. Trimming took 5 bases from V and 11 from J, leaving 15 bases between them. The V gene's germline CDR1 is LNHDA and CDR2 SQIVND (reference sequence). The length of the CDR3 is 12 residues.